The 11 T cell receptor beta chains below were found in one sample sequenced in a study of blood T cell repertoires in COVID-19. Some clones are missing from TCRdb's copy, which holds only in-frame ones; the method was immunoSEQ multiplex PCR. The table includes 150,000 or so clones, roughly 80% detected once. Input material: peripheral blood. These receptors were collected from a woman aged 50 to 65 with active or convalescent COVID-19.

This chain uses TRBV6-5 with TRBJ1-2, with D unresolved. Germline lookup yields CDR1 MNHEY and CDR2 SVGAGI. The CDR3 extends over 12 amino acids. Deletions cut 5 bases from V and 7 bases from J, with 11 bases between. The CDR3 region is CASSRTAGGYTF. The CDR3 DNA reads as TGTGCCAGCAGTCGGACCGCGGGTGGCTACACCTTC.

The chain employs TRBV11-1 and TRBJ2-3, with TRBD2 identical over 7 bases. V lost 6 bases and J lost 4; bases outside the gene matches: 10. The CDR3 contains 15 residues. Germline V gene lookup returns CDR1 SGHAT and CDR2 FQDESV (reference sequence). Written as DNA, the CDR3 is TGTGCCAGCAGGGAGCGGGGCCCCCGGGCAGATACGCAGTATTTT. It translates to CASRERGPRADTQYF.

This sequence joins TRBV28 and TRBJ2-6, with 7 bases that match TRBD1. CDR3 length: 17 amino acids. V shed 7 bases and J 0 bases; nucleotides not matched to a gene: 9. The V gene's germline CDR1 is MDHEN and CDR2 SYDVKM. The DNA for the CDR3 is TGTGCCAGCAATTCGGGACAGAGTTTCTCTGGGGCCAACGTCCTGACTTTC. Protein product: CASNSGQSFSGANVLTF.

This chain connects TRBV14 to TRBJ1-1; a weak D match, TRBD1 (6 bases). V was trimmed by 1 base and J by 1 base, leaving 13 bases between them. From germline, CDR1 is SGHDN and CDR2 FVKESK. The CDR3 runs 16 residues. CDR3 nucleotides: TGTGCCAGCAGCCAAGGGGGCAGGGGCCGGAACACTGAAGCTTTCTTT. It codes for CASSQGGRGRNTEAFF.

This sequence joins TRBV4-1 and TRBJ1-6; D uncertain. The length of the CDR3 is 15 residues. Germline lookup yields CDR1 MGHRA and CDR2 YSYEKL. Trimming left V 0 bases short and J 8 bases short, with 11 bases between. This CDR3 reads CASSQEVTYDSPLHF. DNA of the CDR3: TGCGCCAGCAGCCAAGAGGTGACTTATGATTCACCCCTCCACTTT.

The chain uses TRBV4-3 and TRBJ1-4; 7 bases agree with TRBD1. Germline V lookup: CDR1 LGHNA, CDR2 YSLEER. After removal of 0 bases from V and 6 bases from J, the junction contained 4 bases not matched to a gene. The CDR3 covers 15 residues. CDR3 sequence: CASSQETGTDEKLFF. CDR3 coding DNA: TGCGCCAGCAGCCAAGAGACAGGGACAGATGAAAAACTGTTTTTT.

The rearrangement joins TRBV5-6 to TRBJ2-7; 9 bases match TRBD1. The CDR3 sequence is 15 residues long. V gave up 4 bases and J gave up 2 bases; unmatched junction bases: 7. Germline V gene data show CDR1 as SGHDT and CDR2 as YYEEEE. Written as DNA, the CDR3 is TGTGCCAGCAGCGTACCCGGGACAGGGACCTACGAGCAGTACTTC. This gives the protein CASSVPGTGTYEQYF. The complete variable domain, with remaining parts taken from reference TRBV5-6 and TRBJ2-7, reads DAGVTQSPTHLIKTRGQQVTLRCSPKSGHDTVSWYQQALGQGPQFIFQYYEEEERQRGNFPDRFSGHQFPNYSSELNVNALLLGDSALYLCASSVPGTGTYEQYFGPGTRLTVT.

The rearrangement links TRBV23-1 to TRBJ2-7, with TRBD1 as a possible D gene (6 bases). TRBV23-1 is sorted into the ORF group, with uncertain function. The CDR3 spans 15 residues. V gave up 3 bases and J gave up 3 bases, with 15 bases separating them. The DNA for the CDR3 is TGCGCCAGCAGTCAGGACCCAGGACAGTACTACGAGCAGTACTTC. The encoded protein is CASSQDPGQYYEQYF.

The chain carries TRBV3-1 (or the pseudogene TRBV3-2) and TRBJ1-1; D call uncertain. The CDR3 has 13 amino acids. In germline, CDR1 is LGHDT, CDR2 YNNKEL (reference sequence). The ends were cut back, 1 base at V and 8 bases at J, with 11 bases in the middle. The CDR3 nucleotides are TGTGCCAGCAGCCAAGGGGCCCATTCCGAAGCTTTCTTT. Protein: CASSQGAHSEAFF.

This clone was picked up one time. The rearrangement uses TRBV30 and TRBJ2-7; tentative D call: TRBD1 (7 bases). Germline V CDR1 and CDR2: GTSNPN, SVGIG (reference sequence). The CDR3 has 14 amino acids. V was clipped by 1 base and J by 4 bases, with 14 bases between them. For the CDR3, the DNA is TGTGCCTGGAGTGAGGCAGGGGGGTGGTACGAGCAGTACTTC. Protein sequence: CAWSEAGGWYEQYF.

The V call is TRBV7-9, the J call TRBJ2-2; TRBD2 matches 14 bases. The CDR3 has 17 residues. With V trimmed by 5 bases and J by 4 bases, 6 bases remained unmatched. Germline CDR1 is SEHNR and CDR2 is FQNEAQ (reference sequence). The CDR3, as DNA: TGTGCCAGCAGCAGGGGACTAGCGGGAGTGAGCACCGGGGAGCTGTTTTTT. It is translated as CASSRGLAGVSTGELFF.